Following are 25 T cell receptor beta chains from one sample sequenced in a study of cytomegalovirus exposure and HLA in healthy donors (dated by TCRdb to between 2016 and 2019). Libraries were made using the immunoSEQ multiplex PCR assay. The multiplex PCR relied on a mix of 60 forward primers for TCR Vbeta segments and 13 reverse primers for TCR Jbeta segments. The source is immuneACCESS, and TCRdb retained only in-frame sequences with V and J called. Part of the clones is not carried over; for the studies checked, unresolved V genes explain less than half of this, and the remainder is unexplained. This sample lists roughly 190,000 clones; just under 75% were detected once. The ten biggest clones cover approximately 5% of the sample. The sequencing sample was made of PBMCs. The receptors were gathered from a man under 40 in good health and CMV-seropositive.

In the case of this clone: One end of the junction does not line up with germline, which may come from a read error. This chain uses TRBV30 with TRBJ2-7; D might be TRBD1 (6 bases). From germline, CDR1 is GTSNPN and CDR2 SVGIG (reference sequence). There are 14 residues in the CDR3. The CDR3 reads CAWSVGPGAYKQYF. DNA of the CDR3: TGTGCCTGGAGTGTAGGCCCAGGGGCCTACAAGCAGTACTTC.

The chain employs TRBV7-9 and TRBJ2-2; 8 positions match TRBD2. From germline, CDR1 is SEHNR and CDR2 FQNEAQ (reference sequence). Trimming took 5 bases from V and 2 from J; bases not matched to a gene: 10. The CDR3 extends over 17 amino acids. The DNA for the CDR3 is TGTGCCAGCAGCCCCCTTGGATTAGCGGGAAACACCGGGGAGCTGTTTTTT. Amino acid sequence: CASSPLGLAGNTGELFF.

This chain links TRBV5-4 with TRBJ2-1; D gene uncertain. Germline lookup yields CDR1 SGHNT and CDR2 YYREEE (reference sequence). This CDR3 has 16 residues. The ends were cut back, 0 bases at V and 6 bases at J, with 16 bases in the middle. CDR3 loop: CASSLAGSSSSNEQFF. The CDR3 DNA sequence: TGTGCCAGCAGCTTGGCCGGTTCAAGTAGTAGCAATGAGCAGTTCTTC.

The chain employs TRBV4-1 and TRBJ2-1; 7 nucleotides line up with TRBD1. Germline V CDR1 and CDR2: MGHRA, YSYEKL. The CDR3 has 13 residues. J was trimmed by 4 bases and V by 4 bases; bases with no gene match: 1. CDR3 loop: CASSPGQYNEQFF. In nucleotides, the CDR3 is TGCGCCAGCAGCCCGGGACAGTACAATGAGCAGTTCTTC.

The chain couples TRBV5-1 to TRBJ1-2; 7 nucleotides line up with TRBD1. This CDR3 is 16 amino acids long. The V segment lost 2 bases and the J segment 4 bases; nucleotides outside the gene matches: 11. Looked up from germline, CDR1 is SGHRS and CDR2 is YFSETQ. This chain's CDR3 is CASSLSTTGYGYGYTF. The CDR3 coding sequence is TGCGCCAGCAGCTTAAGCACGACAGGGTACGGCTATGGCTACACCTTC.

The CDR3 DNA is TGTGCCAGCAGGGATAACAGGGGGCGCGCCTATGGCTACACCTTC. Its translation: CASRDNRGRAYGYTF. This chain joins TRBV5-6 and TRBJ1-2, with 9 bases matching TRBD1. CDR3 size: 15 residues. The V gene end was trimmed by 5 bases and the J gene end by 4 bases; junction bases not matched to a gene: 9. Germline CDR1 reads SGHDT; CDR2 reads YYEEEE.

The CDR3 DNA reads as TGTGCCAGCAGTGAAGGACAGGGGTTTAACTATGGCTACACCTTC. It yields the protein CASSEGQGFNYGYTF. The chain joins TRBV2 to TRBJ1-2; 8 bases are shared with TRBD1. The CDR3 extends over 15 amino acids. CDR1 SNHLY and CDR2 FYNNEI come from the germline V gene. V trimming: 1 base; J trimming: 1 base; junction bases outside the gene matches: 2.

The chain has TRBV12-5 and TRBJ2-5, with 8 bases aligning to TRBD1. CDR1 is LGHNT and CDR2 is FRNRAP in the germline V gene. The CDR3 length is 14 residues. V shed 7 bases and J 1 base; nucleotides not matched to a gene: 5. The CDR3 DNA reads TGTGCTAGTGCAGGGGGCAGCCTCCAAGAGACCCAGTACTTC. This translates into CASAGGSLQETQYF.

This chain joins TRBV9 and TRBJ2-7; 11 bases agree with TRBD2. V dropped 4 bases and J dropped 4; count of bases not matched to a gene: 7. The CDR3 runs to 15 residues. The V gene's germline CDR1 is SGDLS and CDR2 YYNGEE. This CDR3 reads CASSPTLAGVYEQYF. The DNA of the CDR3 is TGTGCCAGCAGCCCCACACTAGCGGGAGTGTACGAGCAGTACTTC.

CDR3 sequence reads: CASSAGLAGTSYEQYF. Here the CDR3 DNA reads TGTGCCAGCAGCGCGGGACTAGCGGGTACTTCCTACGAGCAGTACTTC. The chain joins TRBV5-6 to TRBJ2-7; 12 bases agree with TRBD2. The CDR3 extends over 16 amino acids. Unmatched junction bases numbered 6, after V lost 4 bases and J lost 1 base. Germline V lookup: CDR1 SGHDT, CDR2 YYEEEE. Looking up the rest from reference TRBV5-6 and TRBJ2-7 gives the full variable domain: DAGVTQSPTHLIKTRGQQVTLRCSPKSGHDTVSWYQQALGQGPQFIFQYYEEEERQRGNFPDRFSGHQFPNYSSELNVNALLLGDSALYLCASSAGLAGTSYEQYFGPGTRLTVT.

The chain has TRBV6-5 and TRBJ2-3, with 11 bases matching TRBD2. Germline CDR1 is MNHEY and CDR2 is SVGAGI. This CDR3 region has 14 residues. V was clipped by 9 bases and J by 5 bases; unmatched bases: 7. The CDR3 region has the DNA TGTGCCAGTCCACTAGCGGGAGCGGGAGATACGCAGTATTTT. Translated: CASPLAGAGDTQYF.

V and J are TRBV5-1 and TRBJ2-3, with TRBD1 as a possible D gene (5 bases). The CDR3 consists of 15 residues. Germline assignment: CDR1 SGHRS and CDR2 YFSETQ. Trimming took 2 bases from V and 3 from J, leaving 13 bases between them. For the CDR3, the DNA is TGCGCCAGCAGCTTAATGGGGCTACGGACAGATACGCAGTATTTT. Its translation: CASSLMGLRTDTQYF.

The CDR3 DNA sequence: TGTGCCAGCAGTTACTCGAGGAAACTAGGAAACACCATATATTTT. Encoded protein: CASSYSRKLGNTIYF. The chain couples TRBV6-5 to TRBJ1-3; D remains ambiguous. This CDR3 contains 15 residues. The germline V gene encodes CDR1 MNHEY and CDR2 SVGAGI. The ends were cut back, 0 bases at V and 4 bases at J, with 10 bases in the middle.

The chain combines TRBV25-1 with TRBJ1-4; 11 bases are a match to TRBD1. The CDR3 has 17 residues. V was clipped by 4 bases and J by 4 bases; unmatched bases: 8. The germline V gene encodes CDR1 MGHDK and CDR2 SYGVNS. The CDR3 loop reads CASSAAGTGGGNEKLFF. CDR3 bases: TGTGCCAGCAGTGCAGCCGGGACAGGGGGGGGTAATGAAAAACTGTTTTTT.

The V call is TRBV4-1, the J call TRBJ2-1; TRBD2 agrees at 14 bases. Germline assignment: CDR1 MGHRA and CDR2 YSYEKL. The trim removed 4 bases at V and 6 bases at J, leaving 2 bases unmatched. This CDR3 is 15 amino acids long. The CDR3 spells CASSPGLAGGNEQFF. For the CDR3, the DNA is TGCGCCAGCAGCCCAGGACTAGCGGGAGGCAATGAGCAGTTCTTC.

Remarks on this clone: Other DNA sequences in the sample encode the same CDR3. V and J are TRBV30 and TRBJ1-5; D is unresolved. Germline assignment: CDR1 GTSNPN and CDR2 SVGIG (reference sequence). V was shortened by 2 bases and J by 2 bases, with 7 bases between the two germline ends. The CDR3 contains 13 residues. This CDR3 is CAWSHRGNQPQHF. The CDR3 nucleotides are TGTGCCTGGAGTCATAGAGGCAATCAGCCCCAGCATTTT. Looking up the rest from reference TRBV30 and TRBJ1-5 gives the full variable domain: SQTIHQWPATLVQPVGSPLSLECTVEGTSNPNLYWYRQAAGRGLQLLFYSVGIGQISSEVPQNLSASRPQDRQFILSSKKLLLSDSGFYLCAWSHRGNQPQHFGDGTRLSIL.

The chain couples TRBV13 to TRBJ2-1; unclear D gene. Trimming removed 5 bases at V and 5 bases at J, with 10 bases between. Germline lookup yields CDR1 PRHDT and CDR2 FYEKMQ (reference sequence). This CDR3 is 13 amino acids long. CDR3 residues: CASSPVGDNEQFF. CDR3 DNA: TGTGCCAGCAGCCCGGTCGGTGACAATGAGCAGTTCTTC.

The V and J genes are TRBV10-3 and TRBJ2-5; D is undetermined. CDR1 is ENHRY and CDR2 is SYGVKD in the germline V gene. The CDR3 runs 15 residues. V dropped 2 bases and J dropped 5 bases, with 15 bases sitting between them. In nucleotides, the CDR3 is TGTGCCATCAGTGAGAATCGGGTTAATGGGGAGACCCAGTACTTC. Protein product: CAISENRVNGETQYF.

The chain uses TRBV4-2 and TRBJ1-5; tentative D call: TRBD1 (5 bases). The CDR3 contains 13 residues. Germline V gene data show CDR1 as LGHNA and CDR2 as YNFKEQ. Trimming pared 3 bases from V and 7 bases from J, leaving 10 bases between. The CDR3 DNA reads TGTGCCAGCAGCCAGGGAGGGGACCAGCCCCAGCATTTT. Translation: CASSQGGDQPQHF.

The gene calls are TRBV9 and TRBJ1-2; D unclear. V lost 4 bases and J lost 7, with 14 bases in between. Germline CDR1 SGDLS, CDR2 YYNGEE. The CDR3 consists of 13 residues. The CDR3 is CASSPPGRIGYTF. The CDR3 DNA is TGTGCCAGCAGCCCCCCGGGGAGGATTGGCTACACCTTC.

The CDR3 loop reads CASSQDGLQGGNGYEQYF. CDR3 coding DNA: TGCGCCAGCAGCCAAGACGGCCTCCAGGGAGGTAACGGCTACGAGCAGTACTTC. The V gene is TRBV4-3, the J gene TRBJ2-7; TRBD2 might be the D (6 bases). Trimming stripped 0 bases from V and 3 bases from J, with 21 bases between. Germline-derived CDR1 and CDR2 are LGHNA and YSLEER. CDR3 size: 18 residues.

This chain joins TRBV9 and TRBJ1-4, with D possibly TRBD1 on 5 matching bases. The V end was cut by 4 bases, the J end by 4 bases, with 11 bases between. CDR3 length: 14 residues. Germline V gene lookup returns CDR1 SGDLS and CDR2 YYNGEE. CDR3 sequence: CASSSDSFNEKLFF. The CDR3 coding sequence is TGTGCCAGCAGCTCCGACAGCTTTAATGAAAAACTGTTTTTT.

The chain combines TRBV10-3 with TRBJ1-2, with 8 bases lining up with TRBD1. CDR1 is ENHRY, CDR2 SYGVKD, per germline. V trimming: 3 bases; J trimming: 6 bases; junction bases outside the gene matches: 6. The CDR3 extends over 14 amino acids. CDR3 in amino acids: CAISDSTGVDGYTF. DNA for the CDR3: TGTGCCATCAGTGATTCGACAGGGGTCGATGGCTACACCTTC.

This rearrangement joins TRBV27 to TRBJ2-7; TRBD1 matches at 9 bases. The junction had 6 bases not matched to a gene; V was cut back by 3 bases and J by 6 bases. Germline values: CDR1 MNHEY, CDR2 SMNVEV (reference sequence). The CDR3 has 14 residues. The CDR3 region is CASSLGTGFGEQYF. For the CDR3, the DNA is TGTGCCAGCAGTTTGGGGACAGGGTTCGGCGAGCAGTACTTC.

This clone showed up just once. At one end, the junction sequence differs from germline, possibly due to a read error. The chain links TRBV7-7 to TRBJ2-2; no reliable D call. Per the germline V gene, CDR1 is SSHAT and CDR2 is FNYEAQ (reference sequence). The CDR3 is 13 residues long. For the CDR3, the DNA is TGTGCTAGCAGCTTAGGGCCCACCGGGGAGCTGTTTTTT. Translated: CASSLGPTGELFF.